The sequence of this T cell receptor beta chain was determined in a study of blood T cell repertoires in COVID-19. Original data processing: How many nucleated cells were present was estimated from reference gene primer amplification. TCRdb's copy holds only in-frame clones and misses some; the assay was immunoSEQ multiplex PCR. The DNA gave D and trimming, while V, J and clone size come from that table. The sample yields 140,000 or so clones, 80% to 90% seen once. Trimming removed 8 bases from V and 8 bases from J; junction bases left unmatched: 14. This CDR3 is 15 amino acids long. CDR1 is MNHEY, CDR2 SVGAGI, per germline.

The sequencing sample was made of peripheral blood. This TCR was recovered from a woman aged 45-65 years with acute or convalescent COVID-19. The V call is TRBV6-5, the J call TRBJ1-2; TRBD1 matches 10 bases. The CDR3 DNA sequence: TGTGCCAGCTGGGACCCCGGACAGGGGGGTTACGGCTACACCTTC. Its protein is CASWDPGQGGYGYTF.